This T cell receptor beta chain is drawn from a study of blood T cells in healthy people across ages. Worth noting for this clonotype: Antigen unknown.

Findings and limits, study-wide: A roughly linear age-dependent decrease characterized TCR beta diversity per million T cells.

V lost 3 bases to trimming and J lost 9 bases, with 10 bases between them. From germline, CDR1 is SNHLY and CDR2 FYNNEI. This CDR3 has 12 amino acids. A second PCR, run for about 6 to 12 cycles, used a sample-barcoded 5' primer plus a J-beta primer mix. MiXCR was run by TCRdb on the 5' RACE reads, yielding one entry per CDR3 protein. Among 650,000 to 800,000 distinct CDR3 sequences listed, about 50% were seen once. This chain connects TRBV2 to TRBJ2-3; either TRBD1 or TRBD2 may fit D (5 bases each). The specimen sequenced was blood. This TCR was recovered from a woman aged 80 or older in good health. CDR3 in amino acids: CASSERAGTQYF. As DNA, the CDR3 is TGTGCCAGCAGTGAGAGGGCAGGGACGCAGTATTTT.